This record concerns one TCR beta chain sequence. Its antigen is currently not known. No quality values exist for individual bases; no much larger clone is one base distant. The germline V end is reduced by 5 bases and the J end by 4 bases; junction bases left unmatched: 10. The germline V gene (reference sequence) supplies CDR1 LNHDA and CDR2 SQIVND. The CDR3, cysteine through phenylalanine, is 16 amino acids long. The retained sequence is limited to the CDR3, 48 bases, with the frame set at the first base. The sample is drawn from a study of shared clonotypes between healthy human individuals (dated by TCRdb to about 2020). Regarding the study in general: Three men and a couple of women, aged 18 to 49 years, made up the cohort. Leukapheresis yielded between about 0.94 and 10 billion PBMCs per donor. To increase sequencing depth and limit assay-specific biases, TCR repertoire library preparation and sequencing were carried out by different laboratories using diverse techniques. The study deeply sequenced blood TCR repertoires of about five healthy adults to estimate repertoire size and the extent of clonotype sharing between individuals. For each donor, CD4 naive and CD4 memory were each given three plates, CD8 naive was given two plates, and CD8 memory was given one plate. Overall study results and their limits: Rarefaction of sorted-subset datasets indicated incomplete sequencing despite the large sequencing depth. Clonotypes shared by all four sorted-subset donors showed higher generation probabilities than non-shared clonotypes. Only blood was sampled, and tissue TCR repertoires likely differ from those in blood. Because the study included only a small number of donors, the genetic and exposure-history diversity represented was limited. Approximately 4.8% of naive CD4, roughly 3.5% of naive CD8, around 2.3% of memory CD4, and 0.35% to 0.4% of memory CD8 clonotypes were shared across several donors. Naive subsets generally had larger estimated clonotype richness than memory subsets did. Pairwise subsampling indicated that sequencing depth was expected to affect the degree of clonotype sharing among donors.

TCR CDR3 regions were amplified from genomic DNA by multiplex PCR using the deep immunoSEQ assay. Genomic DNA extracted from each cell subset was distributed evenly over all wells of several immunoSEQ 96-well plates, and each plate served as one replicate. For sorted subsets, about 0.2 ug genomic DNA, equal to tens of thousands of T cell genomes, was loaded into each replicate PCR. Purified libraries were measured with a Qubit 3.0 fluorometer, size-checked on a Bioanalyzer 2100, and measured again with the KAPA Library Quantification kit. Each immunoSEQ 96-well plate was sequenced on its own single-read 150-cycle Illumina NextSeq 550 flow cell. The authors processed their data as follows. The immunoSEQ output contained only junctional sequences without quality scores, so filtering could not match that applied to full-length reads. Sequences were annotated with PyIR, a Python wrapper for IgBLAST v1.9, using IMGT germline references to assign V/J genes and CDR3. Any read was removed if the V/J assignment was weak (E-value above 1e-6), the CDR3 was missing, or the read contained stop codons, out-of-frame junctions, or ambiguous translated residues. V3J clonotypes were defined as sequences sharing an identical inferred V gene, J gene, and CDR3 amino acid sequence. To compute the percentage overlap between repertoires, the number of shared unique clonotypes was divided by the size of the smaller repertoire. Three approaches were used to assess repertoire richness: RTK rarefaction, the Chao1 estimator, and Recon v2.1 estimates of unobserved clonotypes. Generation probabilities were computed with OLGA for all TCRbeta clonotypes obtained by the gDNA method from several donors. Here the immuneACCESS table is served through TCRdb, limited to in-frame sequences with V and J called. Missing clones are a known gap in these copies; in checked studies unresolved V genes cover under half, and the rest lacks a known reason. The DNA was the basis for D and trimming; V, J and clone size are from that table. The sample table records over a million clones; roughly 80% of these occur just once. The ten largest clones add up to roughly 1.4% of the sample.

Healthy HIV-negative adults with no recently reported acute infections or vaccinations were included as donors. Every donor was a Caucasian adult residing in Nashville, Tennessee, USA. CD4+ T cells were enriched by magnetic negative selection, after which naive cells were positively selected on CD45RA and the negative fraction was taken as the memory subset. After blood collection by leukapheresis, PBMCs were isolated using Ficoll-Histopaque density gradient centrifugation and then cryopreserved in the vapor phase of liquid nitrogen. Analytical flow cytometry was used to check the purity and quantity of every magnetically sorted T cell population. Each sorted fraction had its genomic DNA isolated and then quantified by UV absorbance on a Nanodrop 2000c.

The rearrangement combines TRBV19 with TRBJ1-4; 7 nucleotides in the junction match TRBD1. This TCR was recovered from a man younger than 35 in good health. Sample: memory CD4+ T cells sorted from blood. This specimen's cell subset or site label, per the study, means: CD45RA-negative fraction. The CDR3 region has the sequence CASSSDRDRLNEKLFF. In nucleotides, the sequence is TGTGCCAGTAGTTCCGACCGGGACAGACTTAATGAAAAACTGTTTTTT.